These T cell receptor beta chains were read from a single sample in a study of T cells in Graves' hyperthyroidism and ophthalmopathy. TCRdb reprocessed the multiplex PCR reads via MiXCR and lists one record per CDR3 protein. This table holds 380,000 or so distinct CDR3 sequences, approximately 12% found once. Specimen: blood. Receptors were obtained from a man aged 25 to 40 with Graves' hyperthyroidism that later progressed to Graves' ophthalmopathy. Both conserved end residues are part of each CDR3. Each record gives: CDR3 protein, CDR3 DNA, V gene, clone size, J gene, CDR3 length, D gene. A D gene is named only where the DNA matches it firmly. Rows may omit the clone size; those that give it use once, few, many or a size class.

CSAPDSPRGYEQYF | TGCAGTGCTCCGGACTCACCGCGGGGTTACGAGCAGTACTTC | TRBV20-1 | many | TRBJ2-7 | 14 | NA
CASSVAVGREGSGANVLTF | TGTGCCAGCAGCGTAGCGGTAGGCAGAGAGGGGTCTGGGGCCAACGTCCTGACTTTC | TRBV9 | few | TRBJ2-6 | 19 | NA
CASSQGVTSSTDTQYF | TGCGCCAGCAGCCAAGGAGTGACCTCTTCCACAGATACGCAGTATTTT | TRBV4-1 | NA | TRBJ2-3 | 16 | NA
CSVVQATDTQYF | TGCAGCGTTGTGCAAGCCACAGATACGCAGTATTTT | TRBV29-1 | NA | TRBJ2-3 | 12 | NA
CASSFGLAGARGDTQYF | TGTGCCAGCAGTTTCGGACTAGCGGGGGCCCGGGGAGATACGCAGTATTTT | TRBV28 | many | TRBJ2-3 | 17 | TRBD2
CASSLRGQGAGADTQYF | TGCGCCAGCAGCTTGAGGGGACAGGGGGCGGGCGCAGATACGCAGTATTTT | TRBV5-1 | NA | TRBJ2-3 | 17 | TRBD1
CASRVSSGAYEQYF | TGTGCCAGCAGAGTATCTAGCGGGGCCTACGAGCAGTACTTC | TRBV2 | many | TRBJ2-7 | 14 | TRBD2
CASSEGGSPLHF | TGTGCCAGCAGTGAAGGGGGGTCACCCCTCCACTTT | TRBV2 | many | TRBJ1-6 | 12 | NA
CAWSVGSYNEQFF | TGTGCCTGGAGTGTAGGCTCCTACAATGAGCAGTTCTTC | TRBV30 | many | TRBJ2-1 | 13 | NA
CAWSEGTAGNTIYF | TGTGCCTGGAGCGAAGGGACGGCTGGAAACACCATATATTTT | TRBV30 | NA | TRBJ1-3 | 14 | NA
CSASGREETQYF | TGCAGTGCTAGTGGCAGGGAAGAGACCCAGTACTTC | TRBV20-1 | many | TRBJ2-5 | 12 | NA
CASSSFDTQYF | TGTGCCAGCAGCTCGTTCGATACGCAGTATTTT | TRBV7-9 | many | TRBJ2-3 | 11 | NA
CASSADREYEQYF | TGTGCCAGCAGCGCGGACAGGGAGTACGAGCAGTACTTC | TRBV11-3 | many | TRBJ2-7 | 13 | TRBD1
CASSGGTSGPYNEQFF | TGTGCCAGCAGCGGAGGGACTAGCGGACCGTACAATGAGCAGTTCTTC | TRBV5-6 | NA | TRBJ2-1 | 16 | TRBD2
CASSTTGPNLPQHF | TGTGCCAGCAGTACGACAGGCCCCAATTTGCCCCAGCATTTT | TRBV28 | many | TRBJ1-5 | 14 | NA
CASSERPGQGAYGYTF | TGTGCCAGCAGCGAGAGGCCGGGACAGGGGGCTTACGGCTACACCTTC | TRBV5-8 | NA | TRBJ1-2 | 16 | TRBD1
CASSPPNGPNTGELFF | TGTGCCAGCTCACCACCGAACGGCCCGAACACCGGGGAGCTGTTTTTT | TRBV18 | few | TRBJ2-2 | 16 | NA
CASSASGTYNSPLHF | TGTGCCAGCAGCGCCTCCGGGACCTATAATTCACCCCTCCACTTT | TRBV9 | NA | TRBJ1-6 | 15 | NA
CASSQEPDRGPSYNSPLHF | TGCGCCAGCAGCCAAGAGCCCGACAGGGGGCCGTCCTATAATTCACCCCTCCACTTT | TRBV4-1 | few | TRBJ1-6 | 19 | TRBD1
CASSLATVGGRTEAFF | TGTGCCAGCAGCTTAGCTACGGTAGGGGGCAGAACTGAAGCTTTCTTT | TRBV7-6 | NA | TRBJ1-1 | 16 | TRBD1